Below are 15 T cell receptor beta chains sequenced from a single sample in a study of shared clonotypes between healthy human individuals. Clones were read by immunoSEQ multiplex PCR, and TCRdb kept only the in-frame ones, dropping some. The top ten clones hold roughly 1.2% of a sample with about 1,500,000 clones, more than 95% of them seen once. What was sequenced was naive CD4+ T cells sorted from blood. Subset given: CD45RA+ positively selected. The receptor source for this set is a man aged 30-40 years in good health.

This chain uses TRBV29-1 with TRBJ2-7, with 7 nucleotides matching TRBD2. CDR1 is SQVTM, CDR2 ANQGSEA, per germline. V trimming: 3 bases; J trimming: 5 bases; junction bases outside the gene matches: 4. This CDR3 is built from 12 residues. The DNA of the CDR3 is TGCAGCGTTGAGCGGGGAGGGGACGAGCAGTACTTC. Amino acid sequence: CSVERGGDEQYF.

The rearrangement uses TRBV2 and TRBJ1-5; no firm D call. The germline V gene encodes CDR1 SNHLY and CDR2 FYNNEI. The CDR3 covers 13 residues. Trimming pared 6 bases from V and 0 bases from J, leaving 6 bases between. This chain's CDR3 is CASRNRSNQPQHF. The CDR3 DNA reads TGTGCCAGCAGGAATCGTAGCAATCAGCCCCAGCATTTT.

V usage is TRBV2 and J usage is TRBJ2-6, with unresolved D. The CDR3 loop spans 15 amino acids. Trimming took off 5 bases at V and 3 bases at J, with 11 bases between the two ends. The germline CDR1 and CDR2 sequences are SNHLY and FYNNEI. The CDR3 DNA is TGTGCCAGCAGTCCTCAGGTTTTTGGGGCCAACGTCCTGACTTTC. Residues: CASSPQVFGANVLTF.

This chain uses TRBV5-5 with TRBJ2-3; 13 bases align to TRBD2. V was clipped by 4 bases and J by 0 bases; unmatched bases: 11. Germline CDR1 reads SGHKS; CDR2 reads YYEKEE (reference sequence). The CDR3 runs 19 residues. CDR3 coding DNA: TGTGCCAGCAGCCCGCGACTAGCGGGAGGCCTCTGGAGCACAGATACGCAGTATTTT. This sequence encodes CASSPRLAGGLWSTDTQYF.

The chain carries TRBV5-1 and TRBJ2-3; unclear D gene. The germline V gene encodes CDR1 SGHRS and CDR2 YFSETQ. CDR3 length: 12 amino acids. V was pared by 2 bases and J by 5 bases, with 6 bases between. CDR3 DNA: TGCGCCAGCAGCTTTAATAGAGATACGCAGTATTTT. It translates to CASSFNRDTQYF.

The chain recombines TRBV6-5 with TRBJ2-7, with 11 bases fitting TRBD2. CDR3 length equals 15 residues. Germline trimming cut 2 bases from V and 4 bases from J; bases unmatched to any gene: 4. Germline CDR1 and CDR2: MNHEY and SVGAGI. CDR3 in amino acids: CASSYGGTSGYEQYF. CDR3 nucleotide sequence: TGTGCCAGCAGTTACGGAGGGACTAGCGGATACGAGCAGTACTTC.

This clone appeared once. The chain links TRBV4-1 to TRBJ2-3, with D possibly being TRBD2 (6 bases). The V and J ends lost 0 bases and 0 bases respectively, with 13 bases between them. The CDR3 is made up of 17 amino acids. Germline CDR1 MGHRA, CDR2 YSYEKL. CDR3 region: CASSQDLSSGSTDTQYF. CDR3 sequence (DNA): TGCGCCAGCAGCCAAGATCTTTCCAGCGGGAGCACAGATACGCAGTATTTT.

As concerns this clone: Other DNA sequences in this sample translate to the same CDR3. The chain couples TRBV7-6 to TRBJ2-3; D not resolved. The CDR3 covers 12 residues. Trimming pared 5 bases from V and 2 bases from J, leaving 5 bases between. Germline V gives CDR1 SGHVS, CDR2 FNYEAQ. CDR3 nucleotides: TGTGCCAGCAGCCCCAACACAGATACGCAGTATTTT. Translating it yields CASSPNTDTQYF. Full variable domain (outside the CDR3, taken from reference TRBV7-6 and TRBJ2-3): GAGVSQSPRYKVTKRGQDVALRCDPISGHVSLYWYRQALGQGPEFLTYFNYEAQQDKSGLPNDRFSAERPEGSISTLTIQRTEQRDSAMYRCASSPNTDTQYFGPGTRLTVL.

The genes are TRBV19 and TRBJ2-3; D is perhaps TRBD2 (5 bases). Trimming stripped 10 bases from V and 2 bases from J, with 16 bases between. The CDR3 contains 14 residues. Per the germline V gene, CDR1 is LNHDA and CDR2 is SQIVND (reference sequence). The CDR3 here is CATLASPVTDTQYF. CDR3 coding DNA: TGTGCCACCTTAGCGAGCCCTGTCACAGATACGCAGTATTTT.

The chain recombines TRBV7-8 with TRBJ2-3, with 14 positions matching TRBD2. This CDR3 contains 17 residues. J was trimmed by 5 bases and V by 6 bases; bases with no gene match: 10. Germline V gives CDR1 SGHVS, CDR2 FQNEAQ. For the CDR3, the DNA is TGTGCCAGCAGGCGACTACCGGGACTAGCGGGAGAAGATACGCAGTATTTT. Translated: CASRRLPGLAGEDTQYF.

CDR3 region: CAISESVGGLNQPQHF. CDR3 nucleotides: TGTGCCATCAGTGAGTCGGTCGGGGGGCTCAATCAGCCCCAGCATTTT. The chain uses TRBV10-3 and TRBJ1-5, with a possible D match to TRBD1 (6 bases). Trimming took 0 bases from V and 3 from J, leaving 12 bases between them. Germline-derived CDR1 and CDR2 are ENHRY and SYGVKD. The CDR3 has 16 residues.

The chain combines TRBV4-1 with TRBJ2-7, with 14 positions matching TRBD2. CDR1 MGHRA and CDR2 YSYEKL come from the germline V gene. The CDR3 extends over 17 amino acids. Trimming removed 0 bases from V and 0 bases from J; junction bases left unmatched: 1. CDR3 DNA: TGCGCCAGCAGCCAAGAAGGGACTAGCGGGAGCTCCTACGAGCAGTACTTC. It codes for CASSQEGTSGSSYEQYF.

There are a few counts of this clone. CDR3: CASRDRGDEQYF. In nucleotides, the CDR3 is TGTGCCAGCAGGGACAGGGGTGACGAGCAGTACTTC. V and J are TRBV6-1 and TRBJ2-7, with TRBD1 identical over 9 bases. Trimming cost V 6 bases and J 5 bases; bases outside gene matches: 2. There are 12 residues in the CDR3. Germline values: CDR1 MNHNS, CDR2 SASEGT.

The genes are TRBV19 and TRBJ2-1; D is unresolved. This CDR3 is built from 12 residues. Trimming stripped 6 bases from V and 9 bases from J, with 12 bases between. CDR1 and CDR2 from the germline V gene are LNHDA and SQIVND (reference sequence). Written as DNA, the CDR3 is TGTGCCAGTAGCTACCTGTTCGGTGAGCAGTTCTTC. Amino acid sequence: CASSYLFGEQFF.

CDR3 amino acids: CASLGGTGTALNQPQHF. The CDR3 DNA sequence: TGTGCCAGTCTAGGGGGGACAGGGACCGCCCTTAATCAGCCCCAGCATTTT. The chain combines TRBV19 with TRBJ1-5; 9 bases map to TRBD1. Germline V gives CDR1 LNHDA, CDR2 SQIVND (reference sequence). The CDR3 is 17 residues long. With 8 bases clipped from V and 4 bases from J, the junction kept 15 bases outside the gene matches.